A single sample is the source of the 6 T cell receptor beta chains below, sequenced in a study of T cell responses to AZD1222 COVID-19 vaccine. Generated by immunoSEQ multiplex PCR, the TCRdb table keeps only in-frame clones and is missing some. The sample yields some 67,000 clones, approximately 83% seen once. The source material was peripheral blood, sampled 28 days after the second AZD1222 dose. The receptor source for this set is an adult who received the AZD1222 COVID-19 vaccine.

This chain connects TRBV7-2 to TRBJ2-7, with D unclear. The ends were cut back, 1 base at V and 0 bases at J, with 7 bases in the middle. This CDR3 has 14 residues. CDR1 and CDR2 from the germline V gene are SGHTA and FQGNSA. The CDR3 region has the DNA TGTGCCAGCAGCTTAGAACGGCTCTCCTACGAGCAGTACTTC. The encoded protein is CASSLERLSYEQYF.

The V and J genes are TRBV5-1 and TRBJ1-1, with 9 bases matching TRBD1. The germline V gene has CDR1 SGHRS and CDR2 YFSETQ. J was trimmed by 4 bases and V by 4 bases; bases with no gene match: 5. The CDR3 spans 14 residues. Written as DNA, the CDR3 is TGCGCCAGCAGCCAGGGACAGGGCTTCACTGAAGCTTTCTTT. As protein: CASSQGQGFTEAFF.

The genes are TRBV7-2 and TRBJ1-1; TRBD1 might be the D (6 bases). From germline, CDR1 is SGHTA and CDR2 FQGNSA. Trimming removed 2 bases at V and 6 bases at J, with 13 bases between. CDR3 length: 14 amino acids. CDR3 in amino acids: CASSLTGQHSEAFF. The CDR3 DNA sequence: TGTGCCAGCAGCTTAACGGGACAACACTCTGAAGCTTTCTTT.

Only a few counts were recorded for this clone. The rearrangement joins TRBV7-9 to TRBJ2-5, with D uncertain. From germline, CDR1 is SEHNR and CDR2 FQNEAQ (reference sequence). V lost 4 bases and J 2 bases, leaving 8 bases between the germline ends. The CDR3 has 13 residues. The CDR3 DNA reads TGTGCCAGCAGCTCCCCACTACAAGAGACCCAGTACTTC. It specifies CASSSPLQETQYF.

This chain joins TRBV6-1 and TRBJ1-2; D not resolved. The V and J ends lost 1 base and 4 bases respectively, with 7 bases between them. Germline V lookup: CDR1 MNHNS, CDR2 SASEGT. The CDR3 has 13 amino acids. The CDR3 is CASSEGNLYGYTF. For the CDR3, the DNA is TGTGCCAGCAGTGAAGGTAACCTCTATGGCTACACCTTC.

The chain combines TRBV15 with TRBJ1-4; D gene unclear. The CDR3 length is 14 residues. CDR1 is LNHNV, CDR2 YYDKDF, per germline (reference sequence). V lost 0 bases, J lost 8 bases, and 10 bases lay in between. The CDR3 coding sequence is TGTGCCACCAGCAGAGAAAAGGGCCTGGAAAAACTGTTTTTT. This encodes CATSREKGLEKLFF. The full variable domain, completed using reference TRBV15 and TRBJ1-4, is DAMVIQNPRYQVTQFGKPVTLSCSQTLNHNVMYWYQQKSSQAPKLLFHYYDKDFNNEADTPDNFQSRRPNTSFCFLDIRSPGLGDTAMYLCATSREKGLEKLFFGSGTQLSVL.